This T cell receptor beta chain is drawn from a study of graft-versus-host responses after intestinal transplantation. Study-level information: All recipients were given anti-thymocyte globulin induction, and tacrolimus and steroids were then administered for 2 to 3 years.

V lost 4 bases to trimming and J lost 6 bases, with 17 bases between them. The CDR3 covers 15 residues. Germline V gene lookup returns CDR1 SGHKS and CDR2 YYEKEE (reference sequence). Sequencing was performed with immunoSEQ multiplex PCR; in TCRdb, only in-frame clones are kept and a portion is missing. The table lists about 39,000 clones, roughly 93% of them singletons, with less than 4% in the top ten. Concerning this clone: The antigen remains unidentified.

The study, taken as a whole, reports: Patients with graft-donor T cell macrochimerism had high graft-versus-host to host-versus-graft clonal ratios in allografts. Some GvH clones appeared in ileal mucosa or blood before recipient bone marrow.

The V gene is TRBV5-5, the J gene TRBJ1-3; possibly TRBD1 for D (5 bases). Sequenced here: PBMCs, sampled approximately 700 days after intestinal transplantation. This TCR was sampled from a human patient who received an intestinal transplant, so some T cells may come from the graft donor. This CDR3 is CASSQGPETPNTIYF. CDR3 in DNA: TGTGCCAGCAGCCAGGGACCAGAGACTCCAAACACCATATATTTT.